This T cell receptor beta chain originates from a study of blood T cell repertoires in COVID-19. This table comes from immunoSEQ multiplex PCR, and its TCRdb copy is limited to in-frame clones, with some not included. Of over 30,000 clones listed, roughly 80% are singletons. The CDR3 runs 13 residues. Germline V gene lookup returns CDR1 LGHDT and CDR2 YNNKEL (reference sequence). Trimming left V 5 bases short and J 3 bases short, with 11 bases between. The sequenced sample consisted of peripheral blood. The clonotype originates from a man at least 80 years old with active or convalescent COVID-19. The chain recombines TRBV3-1 (or the pseudogene TRBV3-2) with TRBJ2-7; tentative D call: TRBD2 (6 bases). In DNA form, the CDR3 reads TGTGCCAGCAGCAAAACTAGCAACTACGAGCAGTACTTC. Residues: CASSKTSNYEQYF.